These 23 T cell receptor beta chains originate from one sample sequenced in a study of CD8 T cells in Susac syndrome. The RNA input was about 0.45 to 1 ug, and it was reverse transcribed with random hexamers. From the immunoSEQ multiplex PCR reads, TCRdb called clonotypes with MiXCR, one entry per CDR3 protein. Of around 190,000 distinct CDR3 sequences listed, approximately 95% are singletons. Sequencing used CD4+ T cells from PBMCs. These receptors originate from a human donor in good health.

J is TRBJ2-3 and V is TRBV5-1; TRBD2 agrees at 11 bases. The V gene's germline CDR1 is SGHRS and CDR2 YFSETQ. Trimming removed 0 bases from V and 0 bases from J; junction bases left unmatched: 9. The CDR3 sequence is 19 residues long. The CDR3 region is CASSLAIAGGNPSTDTQYF. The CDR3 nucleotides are TGCGCCAGCAGCTTGGCCATAGCGGGGGGGAACCCTAGCACAGATACGCAGTATTTT. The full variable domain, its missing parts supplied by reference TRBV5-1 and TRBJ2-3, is KAGVTQTPRYLIKTRGQQVTLSCSPISGHRSVSWYQQTPGQGLQFLFEYFSETQRNKGNFPGRFSGRQFSNSRSEMNVSTLELGDSALYLCASSLAIAGGNPSTDTQYFGPGTRLTVL.

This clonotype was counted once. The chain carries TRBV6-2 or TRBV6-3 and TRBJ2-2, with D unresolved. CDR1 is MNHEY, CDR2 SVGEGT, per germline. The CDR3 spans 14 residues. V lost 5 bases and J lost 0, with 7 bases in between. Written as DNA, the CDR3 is TGTGCCAGCAGTCCTCCACCGAACACCGGGGAGCTGTTTTTT. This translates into CASSPPPNTGELFF.

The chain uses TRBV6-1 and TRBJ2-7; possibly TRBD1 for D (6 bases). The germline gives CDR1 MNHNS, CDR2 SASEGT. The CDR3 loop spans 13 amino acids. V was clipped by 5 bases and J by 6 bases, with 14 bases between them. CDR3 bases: TGTGCCAGCAGTCCCTGGACAGTCCCCGAGCAGTACTTC. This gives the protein CASSPWTVPEQYF.

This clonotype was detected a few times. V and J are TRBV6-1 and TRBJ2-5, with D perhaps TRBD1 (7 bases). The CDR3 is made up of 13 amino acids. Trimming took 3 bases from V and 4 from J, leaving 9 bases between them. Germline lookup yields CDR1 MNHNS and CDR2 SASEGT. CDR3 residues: CASSDQGGETQYF. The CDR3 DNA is TGTGCCAGCAGTGATCAGGGGGGAGAGACCCAGTACTTC.

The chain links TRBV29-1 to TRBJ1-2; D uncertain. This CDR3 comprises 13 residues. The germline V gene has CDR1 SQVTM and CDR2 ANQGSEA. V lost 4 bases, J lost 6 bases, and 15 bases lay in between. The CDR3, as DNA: TGCAGCGTTGCGCCTACTCTGGATCATGGCTACACCTTC. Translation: CSVAPTLDHGYTF.

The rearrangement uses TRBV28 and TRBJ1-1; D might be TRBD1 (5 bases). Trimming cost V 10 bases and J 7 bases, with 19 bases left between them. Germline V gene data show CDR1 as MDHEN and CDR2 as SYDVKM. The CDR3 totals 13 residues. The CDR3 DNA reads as TGTGCCATCGCCGCCAGGGAAGTTCGTGAAGCTTTCTTT. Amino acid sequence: CAIAAREVREAFF.

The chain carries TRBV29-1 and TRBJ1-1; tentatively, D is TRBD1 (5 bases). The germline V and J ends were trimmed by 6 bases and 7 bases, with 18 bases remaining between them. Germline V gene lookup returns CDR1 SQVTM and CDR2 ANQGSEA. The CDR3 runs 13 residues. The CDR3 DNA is TGCAGCGTCCCCCACGGGGGGTTTGATGAAGCTTTCTTT. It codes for CSVPHGGFDEAFF.

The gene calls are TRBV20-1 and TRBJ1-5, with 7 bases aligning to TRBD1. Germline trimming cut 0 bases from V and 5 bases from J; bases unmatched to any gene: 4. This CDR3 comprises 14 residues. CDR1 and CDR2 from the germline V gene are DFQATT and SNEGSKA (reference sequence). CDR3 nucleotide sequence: TGCAGTGCTAGAGATCAGCAGGGGGATCAGCCCCAGCATTTT. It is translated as CSARDQQGDQPQHF.

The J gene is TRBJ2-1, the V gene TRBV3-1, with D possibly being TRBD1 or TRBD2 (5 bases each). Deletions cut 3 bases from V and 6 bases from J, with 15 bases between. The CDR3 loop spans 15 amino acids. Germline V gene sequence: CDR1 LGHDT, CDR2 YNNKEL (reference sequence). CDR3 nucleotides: TGTGCCAGCAGCCAGGGGACGGGTGGGGGCAATGAGCAGTTCTTC. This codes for CASSQGTGGGNEQFF.

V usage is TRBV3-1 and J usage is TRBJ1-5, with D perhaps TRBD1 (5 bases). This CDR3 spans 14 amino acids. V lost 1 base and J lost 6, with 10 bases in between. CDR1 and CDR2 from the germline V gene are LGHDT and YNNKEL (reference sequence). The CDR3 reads CASSQAWGGQPQHF. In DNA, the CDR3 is TGTGCCAGCAGCCAAGCCTGGGGGGGTCAGCCCCAGCATTTT.

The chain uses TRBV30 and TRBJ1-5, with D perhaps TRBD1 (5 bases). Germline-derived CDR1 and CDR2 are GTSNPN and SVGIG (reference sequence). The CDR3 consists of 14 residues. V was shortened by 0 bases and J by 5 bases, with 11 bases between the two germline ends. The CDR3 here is CAWSVMGRDQPQHF. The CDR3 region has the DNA TGTGCCTGGAGTGTGATGGGGCGGGATCAGCCCCAGCATTTT.

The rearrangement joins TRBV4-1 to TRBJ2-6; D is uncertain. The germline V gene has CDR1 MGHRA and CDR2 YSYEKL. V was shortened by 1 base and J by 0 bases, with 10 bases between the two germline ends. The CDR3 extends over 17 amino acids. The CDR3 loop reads CASSQAFWDSGANVLTF. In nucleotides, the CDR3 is TGCGCCAGCAGCCAAGCCTTTTGGGACTCTGGGGCCAACGTCCTGACTTTC.

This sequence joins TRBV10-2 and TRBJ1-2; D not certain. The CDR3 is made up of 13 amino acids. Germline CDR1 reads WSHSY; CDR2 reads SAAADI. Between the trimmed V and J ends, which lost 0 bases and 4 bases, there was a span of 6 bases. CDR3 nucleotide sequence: TGCGCCAGCAGTGAGTCACCCAGCTATGGCTACACCTTC. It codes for CASSESPSYGYTF.

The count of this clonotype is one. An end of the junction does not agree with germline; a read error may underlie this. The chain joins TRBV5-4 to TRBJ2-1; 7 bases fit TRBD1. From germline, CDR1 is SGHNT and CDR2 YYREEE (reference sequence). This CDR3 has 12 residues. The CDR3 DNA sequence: TGTGCCAGCAGCTTGGGTTCCCGACAGGGAGTCTTC. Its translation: CASSLGSRQGVF. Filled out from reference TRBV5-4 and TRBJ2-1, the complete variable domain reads ETGVTQSPTHLIKTRGQQVTLRCSSQSGHNTVSWYQQALGQGPQFIFQYYREEENGRGNFPPRFSGLQFPNYSSELNVNALELDDSALYLCASSLGSRQGVFGPGTRLTVL.

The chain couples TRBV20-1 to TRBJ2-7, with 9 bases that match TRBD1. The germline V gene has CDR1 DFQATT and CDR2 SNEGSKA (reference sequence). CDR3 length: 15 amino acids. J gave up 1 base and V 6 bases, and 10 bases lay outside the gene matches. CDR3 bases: TGCAGTGCCCCTCGGGACAGGGTAGGATCCTACGAGCAGTACTTC. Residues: CSAPRDRVGSYEQYF.

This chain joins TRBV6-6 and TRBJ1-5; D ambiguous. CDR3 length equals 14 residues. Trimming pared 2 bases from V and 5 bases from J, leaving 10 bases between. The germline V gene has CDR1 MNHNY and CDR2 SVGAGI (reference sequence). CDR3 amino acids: CASSYGEVDQPQHF. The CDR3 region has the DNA TGTGCCAGCAGTTACGGGGAGGTAGATCAGCCCCAGCATTTT.

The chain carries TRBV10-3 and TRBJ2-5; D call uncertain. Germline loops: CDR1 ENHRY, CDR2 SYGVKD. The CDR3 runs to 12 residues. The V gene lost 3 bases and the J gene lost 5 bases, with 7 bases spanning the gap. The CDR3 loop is CAISDGQETQYF. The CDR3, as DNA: TGTGCCATCAGTGATGGCCAGGAGACCCAGTACTTC.

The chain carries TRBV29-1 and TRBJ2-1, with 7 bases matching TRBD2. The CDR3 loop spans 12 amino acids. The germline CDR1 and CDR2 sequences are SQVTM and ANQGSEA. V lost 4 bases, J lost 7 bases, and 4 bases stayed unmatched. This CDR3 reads CSVGERGNEQFF. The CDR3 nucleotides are TGCAGCGTTGGTGAGCGGGGAAATGAGCAGTTCTTC.

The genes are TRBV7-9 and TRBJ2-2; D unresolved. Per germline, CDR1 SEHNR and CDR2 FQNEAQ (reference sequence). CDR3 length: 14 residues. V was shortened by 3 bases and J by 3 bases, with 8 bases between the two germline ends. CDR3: CASSFSAYTGELFF. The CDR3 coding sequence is TGTGCCAGCAGCTTTTCAGCCTACACCGGGGAGCTGTTTTTT.

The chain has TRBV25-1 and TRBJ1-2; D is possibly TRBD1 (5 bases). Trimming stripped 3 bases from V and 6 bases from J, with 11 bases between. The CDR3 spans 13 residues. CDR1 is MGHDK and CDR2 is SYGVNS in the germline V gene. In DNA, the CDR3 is TGTGCCAGCAGTGACCCGGGGCGGGATGGCTACACCTTC. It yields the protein CASSDPGRDGYTF.

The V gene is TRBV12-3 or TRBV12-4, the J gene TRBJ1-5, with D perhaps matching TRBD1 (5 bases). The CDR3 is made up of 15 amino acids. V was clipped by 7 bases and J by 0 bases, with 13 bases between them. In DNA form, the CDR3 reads TGTGCCAGCACCCCGACAGTAAATAGCAATCAGCCCCAGCATTTT. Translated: CASTPTVNSNQPQHF.

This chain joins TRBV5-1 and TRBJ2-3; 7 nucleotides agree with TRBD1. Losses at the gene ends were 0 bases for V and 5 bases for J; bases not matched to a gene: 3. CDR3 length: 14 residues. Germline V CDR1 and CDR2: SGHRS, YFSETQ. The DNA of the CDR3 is TGCGCCAGCAGCTTGGACAGGGGTGAAGATACGCAGTATTTT. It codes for CASSLDRGEDTQYF.

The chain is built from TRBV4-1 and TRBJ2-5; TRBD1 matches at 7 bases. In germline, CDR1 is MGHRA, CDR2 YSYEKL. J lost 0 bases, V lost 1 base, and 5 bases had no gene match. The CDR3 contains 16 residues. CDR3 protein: CASSQAQTGNQETQYF. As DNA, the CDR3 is TGCGCCAGCAGCCAAGCTCAGACAGGGAACCAAGAGACCCAGTACTTC.